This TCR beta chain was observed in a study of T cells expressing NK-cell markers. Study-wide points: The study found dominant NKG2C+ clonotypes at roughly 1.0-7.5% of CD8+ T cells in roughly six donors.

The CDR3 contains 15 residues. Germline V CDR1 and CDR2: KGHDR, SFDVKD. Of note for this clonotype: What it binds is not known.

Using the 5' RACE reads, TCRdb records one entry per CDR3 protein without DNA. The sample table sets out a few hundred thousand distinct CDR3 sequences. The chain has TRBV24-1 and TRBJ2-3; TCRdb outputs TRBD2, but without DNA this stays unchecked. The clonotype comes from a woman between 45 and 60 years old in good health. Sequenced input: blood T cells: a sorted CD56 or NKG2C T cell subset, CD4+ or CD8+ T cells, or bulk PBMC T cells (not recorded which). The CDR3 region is CATSHTQSGVDTQYF.